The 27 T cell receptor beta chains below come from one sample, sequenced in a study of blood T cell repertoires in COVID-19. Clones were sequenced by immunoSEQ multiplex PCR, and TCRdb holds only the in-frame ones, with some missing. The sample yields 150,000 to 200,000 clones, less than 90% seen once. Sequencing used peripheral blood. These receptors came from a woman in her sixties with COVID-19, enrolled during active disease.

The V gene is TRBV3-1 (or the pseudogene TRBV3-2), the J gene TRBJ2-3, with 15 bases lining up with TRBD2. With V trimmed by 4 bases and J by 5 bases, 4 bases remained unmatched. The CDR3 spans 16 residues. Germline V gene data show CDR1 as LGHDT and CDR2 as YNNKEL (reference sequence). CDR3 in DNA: TGTGCCAGCAGCCCGCGGACTAGCGGGAGGGGAGATACGCAGTATTTT. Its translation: CASSPRTSGRGDTQYF.

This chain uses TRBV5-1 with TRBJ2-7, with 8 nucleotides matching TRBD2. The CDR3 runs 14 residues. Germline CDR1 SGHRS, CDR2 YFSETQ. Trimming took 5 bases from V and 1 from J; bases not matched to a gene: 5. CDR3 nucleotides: TGCGCCAGCAGACGAGCGGGAGCGTCCTACGAGCAGTACTTC. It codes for CASRRAGASYEQYF.

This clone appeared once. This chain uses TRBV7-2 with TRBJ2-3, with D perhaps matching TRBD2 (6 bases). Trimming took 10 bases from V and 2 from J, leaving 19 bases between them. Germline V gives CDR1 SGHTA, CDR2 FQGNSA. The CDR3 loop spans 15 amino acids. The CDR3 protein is CATETYSGYTDTQYF. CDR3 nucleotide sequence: TGTGCCACCGAAACCTATAGCGGATACACAGATACGCAGTATTTT.

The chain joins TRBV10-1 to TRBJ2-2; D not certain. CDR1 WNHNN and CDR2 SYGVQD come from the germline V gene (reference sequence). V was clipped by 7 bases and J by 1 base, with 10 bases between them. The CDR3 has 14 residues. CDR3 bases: TGCGCCAGCACGTATTGCGGGAACACCGGGGAGCTGTTTTTT. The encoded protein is CASTYCGNTGELFF.

CDR3 loop: CASSQGQGGVDQKLFF. CDR3 sequence (DNA): TGCGCCAGCAGCCAAGGTCAAGGGGGTGTGGATCAAAAACTGTTTTTT. The chain joins TRBV4-3 to TRBJ1-4; D is perhaps TRBD1 (6 bases). This CDR3 spans 16 amino acids. V was cut by 1 base and J by 9 bases, with 18 bases left in between. In germline, CDR1 is LGHNA, CDR2 YSLEER.

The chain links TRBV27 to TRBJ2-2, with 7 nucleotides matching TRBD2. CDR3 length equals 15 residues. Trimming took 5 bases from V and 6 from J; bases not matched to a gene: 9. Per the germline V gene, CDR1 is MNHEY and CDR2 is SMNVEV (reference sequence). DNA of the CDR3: TGTGCCAGCAGTCCACATGGGGGGAGGGCCGGGGAGCTGTTTTTT. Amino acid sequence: CASSPHGGRAGELFF.

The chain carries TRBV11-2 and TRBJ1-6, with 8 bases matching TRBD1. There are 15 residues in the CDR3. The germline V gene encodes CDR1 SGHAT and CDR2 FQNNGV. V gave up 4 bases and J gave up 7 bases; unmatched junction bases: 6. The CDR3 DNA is TGTGCCAGCAGCTACCAGGGGGCTCGGAATTCACCCCTCCACTTT. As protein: CASSYQGARNSPLHF.

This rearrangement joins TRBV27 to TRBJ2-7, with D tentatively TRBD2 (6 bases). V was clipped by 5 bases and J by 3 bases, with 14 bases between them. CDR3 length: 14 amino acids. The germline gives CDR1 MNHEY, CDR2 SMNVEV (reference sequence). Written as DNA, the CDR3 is TGTGCCAGCAGTCGTTCCCGGGACTTCTACGAGCAGTACTTC. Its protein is CASSRSRDFYEQYF.

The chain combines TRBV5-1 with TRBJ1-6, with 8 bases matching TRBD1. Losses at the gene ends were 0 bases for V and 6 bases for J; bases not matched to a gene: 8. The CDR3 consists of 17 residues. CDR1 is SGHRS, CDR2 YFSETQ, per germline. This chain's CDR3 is CASSLGYGQGFNSPLHF. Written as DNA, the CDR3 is TGCGCCAGCAGCTTGGGTTATGGACAGGGATTTAATTCACCCCTCCACTTT.

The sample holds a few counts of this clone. The CDR3 is CASSPEPGQSNEKLFF. The CDR3 nucleotides are TGTGCCAGCAGCCCGGAGCCGGGACAGTCTAATGAAAAACTGTTTTTT. The V call is TRBV4-2, the J call TRBJ1-4, with 7 bases that match TRBD1. The CDR3 spans 16 residues. V gave up 4 bases and J gave up 3 bases; unmatched junction bases: 8. Germline V gene data show CDR1 as LGHNA and CDR2 as YNFKEQ.

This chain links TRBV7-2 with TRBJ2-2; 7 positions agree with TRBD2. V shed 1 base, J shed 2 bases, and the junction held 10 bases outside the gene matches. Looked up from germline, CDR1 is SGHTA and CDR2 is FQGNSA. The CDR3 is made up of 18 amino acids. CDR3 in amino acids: CASSLDGGSPLNTGELFF. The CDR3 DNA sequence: TGTGCCAGCAGCTTAGACGGCGGGAGTCCCCTAAACACCGGGGAGCTGTTTTTT. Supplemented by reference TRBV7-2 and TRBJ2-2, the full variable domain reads GAGVSQSPSNKVTEKGKDVELRCDPISGHTALYWYRQSLGQGLEFLIYFQGNSAPDKSGLPSDRFSAERTGGSVSTLTIQRTQQEDSAVYLCASSLDGGSPLNTGELFFGEGSRLTVL.

CDR3 in amino acids: CASSRIQGAGNEQFF. As DNA, the CDR3 is TGTGCCAGCAGTAGAATACAGGGGGCTGGTAATGAGCAGTTCTTC. The chain has TRBV6-5 and TRBJ2-1, with 9 bases that match TRBD1. There are 15 residues in the CDR3. CDR1 and CDR2 from the germline V gene are MNHEY and SVGAGI. V lost 5 bases, J lost 7 bases, and 9 bases stayed unmatched.

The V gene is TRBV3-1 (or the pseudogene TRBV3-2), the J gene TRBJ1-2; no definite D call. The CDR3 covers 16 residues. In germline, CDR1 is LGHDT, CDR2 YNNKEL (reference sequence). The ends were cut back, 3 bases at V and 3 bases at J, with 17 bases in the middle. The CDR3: CASSHFAEDGHYGYTF. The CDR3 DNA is TGTGCCAGCAGCCACTTTGCGGAGGACGGGCACTATGGCTACACCTTC.

The CDR3 sequence: CASSRRQRGYTF. Here the CDR3 DNA reads TGTGCCAGCAGCCGACGACAACGTGGCTACACCTTC. J is TRBJ1-2 and V is TRBV11-3; D remains unclear. V shed 5 bases and J shed 7 bases, with 11 bases lying between them. The germline gives CDR1 SGHNT, CDR2 YENEEA. This CDR3 comprises 12 residues.

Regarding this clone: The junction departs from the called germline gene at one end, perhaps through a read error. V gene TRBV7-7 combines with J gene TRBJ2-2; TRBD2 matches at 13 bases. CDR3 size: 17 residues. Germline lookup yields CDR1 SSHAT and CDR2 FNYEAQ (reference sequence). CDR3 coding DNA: TGTGCTAGCAGCTTACTAGCGGGAGGGCCGGGCACCGGGGAGCTGTTTTTT. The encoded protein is CASSLLAGGPGTGELFF. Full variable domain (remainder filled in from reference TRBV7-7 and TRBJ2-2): GAGVSQSPRYKVTKRGQDVTLRCDPISSHATLYWYQQALGQGPEFLTYFNYEAQPDKSGLPSDRFSAERPEGSISTLTIQRTEQRDSAMYRCASSLLAGGPGTGELFFGEGSRLTVL.

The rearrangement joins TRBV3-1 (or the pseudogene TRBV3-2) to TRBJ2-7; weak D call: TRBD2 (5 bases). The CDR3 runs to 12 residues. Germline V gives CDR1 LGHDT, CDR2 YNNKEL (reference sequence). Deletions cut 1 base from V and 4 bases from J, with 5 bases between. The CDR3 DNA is TGTGCCAGCAGCCAAGCGGGATACGAGCAGTACTTC. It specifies CASSQAGYEQYF.

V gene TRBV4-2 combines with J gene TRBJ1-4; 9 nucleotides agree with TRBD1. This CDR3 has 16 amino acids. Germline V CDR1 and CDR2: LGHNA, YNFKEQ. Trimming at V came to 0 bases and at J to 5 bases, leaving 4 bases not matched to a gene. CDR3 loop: CASSQDHGTGNEKLFF. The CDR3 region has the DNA TGTGCCAGCAGCCAAGACCACGGGACAGGGAATGAAAAACTGTTTTTT.

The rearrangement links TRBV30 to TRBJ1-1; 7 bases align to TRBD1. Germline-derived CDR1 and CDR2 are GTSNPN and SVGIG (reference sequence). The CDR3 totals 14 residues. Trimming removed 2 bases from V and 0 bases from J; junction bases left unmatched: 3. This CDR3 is CAWSRDRLNTEAFF. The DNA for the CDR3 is TGTGCCTGGAGTAGGGACAGATTGAACACTGAAGCTTTCTTT.

The CDR3 nucleotides are TGTGCCAGTACGTCTCAACTATTAGCGGGAGCAGTCACCGGGGAGCTGTTTTTT. Its translation: CASTSQLLAGAVTGELFF. V is TRBV19 and J is TRBJ2-2, with TRBD2 identical over 9 bases. The CDR3 loop spans 18 amino acids. The V and J ends lost 7 bases and 4 bases, in that order; junction bases with no gene match: 16. The germline V gene encodes CDR1 LNHDA and CDR2 SQIVND (reference sequence).

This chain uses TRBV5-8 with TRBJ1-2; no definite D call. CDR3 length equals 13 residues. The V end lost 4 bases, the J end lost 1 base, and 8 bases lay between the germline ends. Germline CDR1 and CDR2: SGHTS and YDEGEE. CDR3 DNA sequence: TGTGCCAGCAGCACCCAGGATAACTATGGCTACACCTTC. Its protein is CASSTQDNYGYTF. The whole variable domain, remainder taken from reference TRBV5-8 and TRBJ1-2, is EAGVTQSPTHLIKTRGQQATLRCSPISGHTSVYWYQQALGLGLQFLLWYDEGEERNRGNFPPRFSGRQFPNYSSELNVNALELEDSALYLCASSTQDNYGYTFGSGTRLTVV.

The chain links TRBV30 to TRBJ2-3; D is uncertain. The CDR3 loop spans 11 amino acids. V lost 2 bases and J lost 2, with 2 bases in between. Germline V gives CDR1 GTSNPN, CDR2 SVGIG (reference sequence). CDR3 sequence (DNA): TGTGCCTGGAGTCACACAGATACGCAGTATTTT. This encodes CAWSHTDTQYF.

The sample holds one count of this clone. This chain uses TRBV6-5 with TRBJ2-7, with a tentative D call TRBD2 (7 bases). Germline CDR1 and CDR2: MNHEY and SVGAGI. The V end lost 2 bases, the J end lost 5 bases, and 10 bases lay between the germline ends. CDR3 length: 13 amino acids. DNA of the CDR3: TGTGCCAGCAGTTACAGGGGGGGGGACGAGCAGTACTTC. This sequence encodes CASSYRGGDEQYF.

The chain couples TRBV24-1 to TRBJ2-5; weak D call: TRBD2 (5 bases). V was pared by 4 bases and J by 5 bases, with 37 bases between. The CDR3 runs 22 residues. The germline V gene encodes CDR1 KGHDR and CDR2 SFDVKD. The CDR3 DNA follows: TGTGCCACCAGTGACCGACGATGGAGACCCCGCAAGTATAATAAATGGGAGGAGACCCAGTACTTC. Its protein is CATSDRRWRPRKYNKWEETQYF.

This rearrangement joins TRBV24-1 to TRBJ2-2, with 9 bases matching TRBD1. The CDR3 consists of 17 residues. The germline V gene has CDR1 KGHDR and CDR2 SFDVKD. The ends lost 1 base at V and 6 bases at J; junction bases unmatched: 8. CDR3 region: CATSDLRDRAKAGELFF. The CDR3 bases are TGTGCCACCAGTGATTTAAGGGACAGGGCGAAAGCCGGGGAGCTGTTTTTT.

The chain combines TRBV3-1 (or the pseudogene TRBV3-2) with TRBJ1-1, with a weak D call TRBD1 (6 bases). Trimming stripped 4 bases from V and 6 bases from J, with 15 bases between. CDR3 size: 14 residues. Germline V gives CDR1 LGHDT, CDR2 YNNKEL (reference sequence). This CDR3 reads CASSPLGGMAEAFF. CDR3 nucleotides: TGTGCCAGCAGCCCCTTAGGGGGAATGGCTGAAGCTTTCTTT.

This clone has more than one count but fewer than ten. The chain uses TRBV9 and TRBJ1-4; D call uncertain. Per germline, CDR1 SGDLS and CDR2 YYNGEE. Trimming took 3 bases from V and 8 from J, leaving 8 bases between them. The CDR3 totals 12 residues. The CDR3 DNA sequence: TGTGCCAGCAGCGGGCCGAGGGAAAAACTGTTTTTT. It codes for CASSGPREKLFF.

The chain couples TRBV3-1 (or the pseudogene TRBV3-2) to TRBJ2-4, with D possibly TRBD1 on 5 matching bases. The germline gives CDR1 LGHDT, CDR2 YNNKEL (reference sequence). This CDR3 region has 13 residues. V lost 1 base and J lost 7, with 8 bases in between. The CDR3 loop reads CASSQAGINIQYF. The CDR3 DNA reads TGTGCCAGCAGCCAAGCAGGGATTAACATTCAGTACTTC.